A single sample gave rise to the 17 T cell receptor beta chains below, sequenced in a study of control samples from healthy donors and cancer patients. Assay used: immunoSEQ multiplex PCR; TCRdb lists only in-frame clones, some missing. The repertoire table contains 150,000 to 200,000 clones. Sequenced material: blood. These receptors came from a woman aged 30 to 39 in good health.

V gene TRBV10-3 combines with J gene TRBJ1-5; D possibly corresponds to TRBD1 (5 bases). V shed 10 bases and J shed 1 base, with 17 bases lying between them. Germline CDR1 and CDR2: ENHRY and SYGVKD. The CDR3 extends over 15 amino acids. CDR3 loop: CATAPGLESNQPQHF. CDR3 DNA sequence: TGTGCCACGGCGCCGGGGCTTGAGAGCAATCAGCCCCAGCATTTT.

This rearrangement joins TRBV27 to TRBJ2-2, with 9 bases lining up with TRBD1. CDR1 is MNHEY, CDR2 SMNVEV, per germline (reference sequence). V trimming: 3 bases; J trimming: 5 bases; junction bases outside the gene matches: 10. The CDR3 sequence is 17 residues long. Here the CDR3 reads CASSFLGQGRGTGELFF. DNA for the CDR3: TGTGCCAGCAGTTTTTTAGGACAGGGGCGGGGGACCGGGGAGCTGTTTTTT.

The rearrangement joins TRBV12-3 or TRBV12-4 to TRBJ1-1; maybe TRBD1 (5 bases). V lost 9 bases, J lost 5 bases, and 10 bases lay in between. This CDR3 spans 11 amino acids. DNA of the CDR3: TGTGCCAGTACCTGGGGGACTGAAGCTTTCTTT. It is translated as CASTWGTEAFF.

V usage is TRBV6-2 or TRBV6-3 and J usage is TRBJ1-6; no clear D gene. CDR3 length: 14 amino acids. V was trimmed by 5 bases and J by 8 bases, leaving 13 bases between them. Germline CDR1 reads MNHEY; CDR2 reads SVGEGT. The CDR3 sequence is CASSPAVGYSPLHF. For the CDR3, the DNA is TGTGCCAGCAGTCCCGCGGTCGGCTATTCACCCCTCCACTTT.

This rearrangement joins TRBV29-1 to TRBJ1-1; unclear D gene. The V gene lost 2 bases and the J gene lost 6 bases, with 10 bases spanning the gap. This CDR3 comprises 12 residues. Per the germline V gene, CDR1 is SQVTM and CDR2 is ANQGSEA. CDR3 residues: CSVEKQTPEAFF. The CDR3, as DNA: TGCAGCGTTGAAAAGCAGACGCCTGAAGCTTTCTTT.

CDR3 DNA: TGTGCCACCAGCAGAGATAGGTCTCTTGCGGGATATGGGCAGTACTTC. Residues: CATSRDRSLAGYGQYF. The V and J genes are TRBV15 and TRBJ2-7, with TRBD2 as a possible D gene (6 bases). Germline values: CDR1 LNHNV, CDR2 YYDKDF (reference sequence). The CDR3 runs to 16 residues. Trimming shortened V by 0 bases and J by 9 bases, and 21 bases separated the two germline ends.

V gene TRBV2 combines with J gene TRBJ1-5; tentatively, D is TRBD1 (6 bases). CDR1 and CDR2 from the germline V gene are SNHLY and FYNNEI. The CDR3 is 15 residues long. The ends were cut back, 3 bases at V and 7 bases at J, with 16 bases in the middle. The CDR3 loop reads CASSDGTGRFQPQHF. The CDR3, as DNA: TGTGCCAGCAGTGATGGTACAGGGAGATTCCAGCCCCAGCATTTT.

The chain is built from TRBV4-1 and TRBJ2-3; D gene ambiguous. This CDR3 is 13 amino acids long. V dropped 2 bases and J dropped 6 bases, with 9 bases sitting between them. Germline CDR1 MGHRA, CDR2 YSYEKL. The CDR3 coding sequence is TGCGCCAGCAGCCAAAGTGTGGTGGATACGCAGTATTTT. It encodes CASSQSVVDTQYF.

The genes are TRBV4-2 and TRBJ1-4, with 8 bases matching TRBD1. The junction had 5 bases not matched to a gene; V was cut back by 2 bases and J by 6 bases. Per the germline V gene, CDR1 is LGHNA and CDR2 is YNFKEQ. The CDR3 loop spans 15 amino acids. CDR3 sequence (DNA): TGTGCCAGCAGCCAACTGGACAGGGTGGATGAAAAACTGTTTTTT. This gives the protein CASSQLDRVDEKLFF.

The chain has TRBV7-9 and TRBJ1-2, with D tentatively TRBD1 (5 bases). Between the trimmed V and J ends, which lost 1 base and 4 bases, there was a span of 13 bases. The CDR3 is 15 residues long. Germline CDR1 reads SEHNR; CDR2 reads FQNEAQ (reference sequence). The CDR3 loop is CASSLDRGRFYGYTF. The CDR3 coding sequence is TGTGCCAGCAGCTTAGACCGGGGCAGGTTCTATGGCTACACCTTC.

The CDR3 nucleotides are TGTGCTAGTGGTTTGGCCGGGACATTCGGTGGCTACACCTTC. This gives the protein CASGLAGTFGGYTF. The V call is TRBV12-5, the J call TRBJ1-2; D might be TRBD1 (6 bases). Trimming stripped 1 base from V and 7 bases from J, with 13 bases between. Germline V gives CDR1 LGHNT, CDR2 FRNRAP. The CDR3 totals 14 residues.

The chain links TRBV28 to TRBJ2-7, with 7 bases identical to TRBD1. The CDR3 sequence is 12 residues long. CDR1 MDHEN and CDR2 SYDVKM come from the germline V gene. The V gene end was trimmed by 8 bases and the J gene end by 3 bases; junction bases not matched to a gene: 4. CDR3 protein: CASEGGDYEQYF. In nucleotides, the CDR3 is TGTGCCAGCGAAGGGGGCGACTACGAGCAGTACTTC.

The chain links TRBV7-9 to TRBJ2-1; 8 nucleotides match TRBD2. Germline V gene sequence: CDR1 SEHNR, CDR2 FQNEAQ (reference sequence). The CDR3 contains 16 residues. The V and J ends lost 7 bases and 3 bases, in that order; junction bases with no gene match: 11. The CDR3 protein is CASTSSAGVYYNEQFF. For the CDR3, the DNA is TGTGCCAGCACCTCATCAGCGGGGGTTTACTACAATGAGCAGTTCTTC.

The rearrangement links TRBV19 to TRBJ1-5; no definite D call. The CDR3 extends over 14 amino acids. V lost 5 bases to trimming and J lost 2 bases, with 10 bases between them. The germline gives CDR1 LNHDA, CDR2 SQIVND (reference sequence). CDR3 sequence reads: CASSPQEGNQPQHF. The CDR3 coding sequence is TGTGCCAGTAGTCCCCAGGAGGGCAATCAGCCCCAGCATTTT.

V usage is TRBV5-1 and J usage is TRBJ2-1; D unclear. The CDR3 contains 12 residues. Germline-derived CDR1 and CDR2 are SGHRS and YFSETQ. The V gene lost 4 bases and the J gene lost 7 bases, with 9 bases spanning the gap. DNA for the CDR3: TGCGCCAGCAGCCAGCAGCCAAATGAGCAGTTCTTC. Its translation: CASSQQPNEQFF.

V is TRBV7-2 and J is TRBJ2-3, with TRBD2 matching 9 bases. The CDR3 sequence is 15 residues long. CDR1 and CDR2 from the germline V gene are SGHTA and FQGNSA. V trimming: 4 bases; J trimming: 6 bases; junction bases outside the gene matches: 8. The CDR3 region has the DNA TGTGCCAGCAGCTCGCGGGGGGGTGTGAGGGATACGCAGTATTTT. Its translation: CASSSRGGVRDTQYF.

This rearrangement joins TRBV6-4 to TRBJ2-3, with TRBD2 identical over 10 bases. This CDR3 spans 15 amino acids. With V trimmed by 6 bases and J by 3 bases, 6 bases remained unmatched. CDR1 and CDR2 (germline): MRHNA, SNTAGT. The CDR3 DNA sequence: TGTGCCAGCAGCCTGAGCGGGGGGGCAACAGATACGCAGTATTTT. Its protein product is CASSLSGGATDTQYF.